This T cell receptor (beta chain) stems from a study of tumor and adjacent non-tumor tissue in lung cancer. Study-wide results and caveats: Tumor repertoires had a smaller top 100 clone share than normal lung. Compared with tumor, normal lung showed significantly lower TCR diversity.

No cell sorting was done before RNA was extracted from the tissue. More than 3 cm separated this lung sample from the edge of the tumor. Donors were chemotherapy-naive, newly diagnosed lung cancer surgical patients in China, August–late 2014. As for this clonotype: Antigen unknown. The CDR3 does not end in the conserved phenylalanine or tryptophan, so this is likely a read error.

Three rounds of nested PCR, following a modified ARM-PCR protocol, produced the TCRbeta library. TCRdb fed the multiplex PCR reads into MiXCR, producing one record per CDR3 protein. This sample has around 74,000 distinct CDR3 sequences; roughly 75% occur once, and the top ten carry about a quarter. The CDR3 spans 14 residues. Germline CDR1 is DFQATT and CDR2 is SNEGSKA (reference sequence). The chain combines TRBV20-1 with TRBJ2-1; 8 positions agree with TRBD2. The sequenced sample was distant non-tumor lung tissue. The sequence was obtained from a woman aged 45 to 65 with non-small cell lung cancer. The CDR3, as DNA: TGCAATGCTAGCGGGCGATACTCCTACAATGATCAGTTCTTA. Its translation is CNASGRYSYNDQFL.